This is a list of T cell receptor beta chains from one sample in a study of CD8 T cells in Susac syndrome. One entry per CDR3 protein results from TCRdb running MiXCR on the immunoSEQ multiplex PCR reads. Among more than 95,000 distinct CDR3 sequences listed, around 94% were seen once. Sequencing was performed on CD4+ T cells from PBMCs. Every receptor here comes from a human donor in good health. Both conserved end residues are part of each CDR3. The D gene is left open where the match is weak. Clone size is not always given. Where it is, it says once, few, many or a class for expanded clones.

TRBV9	NA	NA	TRBJ2-7	CASSVLAVATYYEQYF	TGTGCCAGCAGCGTACTAGCTGTCGCCACCTACTACGAGCAGTACTTC
TRBV20-1	TRBD2	NA	TRBJ2-5	CSASGRGGRQETQYF	TGCAGTGCTAGTGGCCGGGGGGGACGCCAAGAGACCCAGTACTTC
TRBV2	TRBD2	NA	TRBJ2-2	CASSQIAGGRTGELFF	TGTGCCAGCAGCCAAATAGCGGGAGGGCGGACCGGGGAGCTGTTTTTT
TRBV7-2	NA	NA	TRBJ1-4	CASSSQAAGTNEKLFF	TGTGCCAGCAGCTCTCAGGCGGCGGGGACTAATGAAAAACTGTTTTTT
TRBV12-3/TRBV12-4	NA	NA	TRBJ1-1	CASSLIDREAFF	TGTGCCAGCAGTTTAATAGACAGAGAAGCTTTCTTT
TRBV27	TRBD1	NA	TRBJ1-2	CASSRDREDGYTF	TGTGCCAGCAGTCGGGACAGGGAGGATGGCTACACCTTC
TRBV10-3	TRBD1	NA	TRBJ1-2	CAISERTGRDGYTF	TGTGCCATCAGTGAGAGGACAGGGAGGGATGGCTACACCTTC
TRBV6-2/TRBV6-3	TRBD2	NA	TRBJ2-7	CASSYSQRGNYEQYF	TGTGCCAGCAGTTACTCTCAGCGGGGGAACTACGAGCAGTACTTC
TRBV20-1	TRBD2	NA	TRBJ2-7	CSARDVASGTYEQYF	TGCAGTGCTAGAGATGTGGCTAGCGGGACCTACGAGCAGTACTTC
TRBV7-2	NA	NA	TRBJ2-1	CASSYRAPTSEQFF	TGTGCCAGCAGCTACCGGGCTCCCACCTCGGAGCAGTTCTTC
TRBV25-1	NA	NA	TRBJ2-3	CASSFTGSRTYF	TGTGCCAGCAGCTTCACCGGGAGTCGTACGTATTTT
TRBV6-5	TRBD1	NA	TRBJ1-3	CASRGQDFSGNTIYF	TGTGCCAGCAGAGGACAGGACTTTTCTGGAAACACCATATATTTT
TRBV23-1	NA	once	TRBJ2-7	CASSRDPKGIGYEQYF	TGCGCCAGCAGTCGGGATCCTAAGGGGATCGGGTACGAGCAGTACTTC
TRBV7-9	NA	NA	TRBJ1-1	CASSFSRGNTEAFF	TGTGCCAGCAGCTTTAGCCGGGGGAACACTGAAGCTTTCTTT
TRBV30	TRBD1	NA	TRBJ1-4	CAWGARGRDEKLFF	TGTGCCTGGGGGGCCAGGGGGCGCGATGAAAAACTGTTTTTT
TRBV20-1	TRBD2	NA	TRBJ2-7	CSATRSGRLYEQYF	TGCAGTGCAACAAGAAGCGGGAGGCTCTACGAGCAGTACTTC
TRBV6-1	TRBD2	NA	TRBJ2-5	CASSVWGVGGETQYF	TGTGCCAGCAGTGTCTGGGGGGTCGGGGGGGAGACCCAGTACTTC
TRBV4-3	NA	NA	TRBJ1-3	CASSPQTVNDGNTIYF	TGCGCCAGCAGCCCCCAGACAGTCAATGATGGAAACACCATATATTTT
TRBV29-1	NA	few	TRBJ1-1	CSVVGRQVLNTEAFF	TGCAGCGTTGTCGGGCGACAGGTCCTGAACACTGAAGCTTTCTTT
TRBV5-1	TRBD1	NA	TRBJ2-7	CASSPAPGQAYEQYF	TGCGCCAGCAGCCCCGCACCGGGACAGGCCTACGAGCAGTACTTC
TRBV7-9	NA	NA	TRBJ2-4	CASSLLGNRDIQYF	TGTGCCAGCAGCTTACTCGGGAATAGAGACATTCAGTACTTC
TRBV6-1	TRBD2	NA	TRBJ2-2	CASSEAWGLAGRGGELFF	TGTGCCAGCAGTGAAGCGTGGGGACTAGCGGGACGCGGCGGGGAGCTGTTTTTT
TRBV7-9	TRBD1	NA	TRBJ1-2	CASNLGQDYGYTF	TGTGCCAGCAACCTCGGACAGGACTATGGCTACACCTTC
TRBV12-3/TRBV12-4	NA	NA	TRBJ1-5	CASSPPWRASNQPQHF	TGTGCCAGCAGTCCTCCTTGGAGGGCTAGCAATCAGCCCCAGCATTTT
TRBV4-1	NA	NA	TRBJ2-1	CASSQDLIRRDEQFF	TGCGCCAGCAGCCAAGATCTAATTCGGCGGGATGAGCAGTTCTTC
TRBV5-6	NA	NA	TRBJ2-7	CASSLRGTSYEQYF	TGTGCCAGCAGCTTAAGGGGAACCTCCTACGAGCAGTACTTC
TRBV20-1	NA	NA	TRBJ2-7	CSAREPRRFSEQYF	TGCAGTGCTAGAGAGCCGAGACGGTTTTCCGAGCAGTACTTC
TRBV19	NA	few	TRBJ1-1	CASSILRRTNTEAFF	TGTGCCAGTAGTATTCTCCGACGGACGAACACTGAAGCTTTCTTT
TRBV29-1	NA	few	TRBJ2-7	CSVEAANYEQYF	TGCAGCGTTGAAGCAGCCAACTACGAGCAGTACTTC
TRBV27	TRBD2	NA	TRBJ2-7	CASSWSLAGVYEQYF	TGTGCCAGCAGTTGGTCGCTAGCGGGAGTCTACGAGCAGTACTTC
TRBV5-1	TRBD1	NA	TRBJ1-3	CASSPRTGRGLGNTIYF	TGCGCCAGCAGCCCCCGGACGGGCAGGGGGCTTGGAAACACCATATATTTT
TRBV29-1	NA	NA	TRBJ2-3	CSVEEGKDSTDTQYF	TGCAGCGTTGAAGAAGGAAAGGACAGCACAGATACGCAGTATTTT
TRBV14	NA	once	TRBJ2-1	CASSQDNPGAYNEQFF	TGTGCCAGCAGCCAAGACAACCCGGGGGCATACAATGAGCAGTTCTTC
TRBV19	NA	NA	TRBJ2-1	CASRGGGNNEQFF	TGTGCCAGTAGGGGCGGAGGGAACAATGAGCAGTTCTTC
TRBV12-3/TRBV12-4	TRBD2	once	TRBJ2-1	CASRKIAGSYNEQFF	TGTGCCAGCAGGAAAATAGCGGGATCCTACAATGAGCAGTTCTTC
TRBV5-1	NA	NA	TRBJ1-1	CASQNGPSTEAFF	TGCGCCAGCCAGAACGGGCCCAGCACTGAAGCTTTCTTT